This T cell receptor beta chain was identified during a study of shared clonotypes between healthy human individuals. The investigators split CD4+ cells into a CD45RA+ naive subset and a CD45RA-negative memory subset. In replicate PCRs of sorted subsets, about 220 ng DNA, approximately 28,000 T cell genomes, was used. TCRdb's copy holds only in-frame clones and misses some; the assay was immunoSEQ multiplex PCR. The sample gives more than 900,000 clones, approximately 80% of which show up once; more than 0.55% is in the top ten. CDR3 length: 12 residues. The V and J ends lost 0 bases and 8 bases respectively, with 6 bases between them. Germline CDR1 reads SGHDT; CDR2 reads YYEEEE.

This chain uses TRBV5-6 with TRBJ1-5; no reliable D call. The specimen sequenced was memory CD4+ T cells from PBMCs. Subset denoted: CD45RA-negative fraction. This receptor was identified in a man between 18 and 29 years old in good health. Some clones in this sample may be carry-over from other donors' samples. CDR3 bases: TGTGCCAGCAGCTTGGGTTGGGAGCCCCAGCATTTT. Translating gives CASSLGWEPQHF.